Listed here are 20 T cell receptor beta chains from one sample, sequenced in a study of CDR3 diversity in severe acne. Each CDR3 protein gets one entry after TCRdb re-called the PCR reads with MiXCR. The sample has around 85,000 distinct CDR3 sequences; roughly 49% are singletons. The specimen was blood. These receptors were taken from a male donor with severe acne vulgaris.

A note on this clonotype: At one end, the junction sequence differs from germline, possibly due to a read error. V gene TRBV15 combines with J gene TRBJ2-3; no clear D. The CDR3 has 15 residues. The germline gives CDR1 LNHNV, CDR2 YYDKDF (reference sequence). The CDR3, as DNA: TGTGCCACCAGCGTAGACGTAGGGTCCCCAGATACGCGGTATTTT. Protein sequence: CATSVDVGSPDTRYF.

There are many counts of this clonotype. The V and J genes are TRBV7-8 and TRBJ2-1, with 9 bases that match TRBD2. Trimming removed 1 base from V and 8 bases from J; junction bases left unmatched: 6. There are 15 residues in the CDR3. Germline V gene data show CDR1 as SGHVS and CDR2 as FQNEAQ. The CDR3 region has the DNA TGTGCCAGCAGCTTAGGGGCGGGGGGGATCGATGAGCAGTTCTTC. Translation: CASSLGAGGIDEQFF.

This clonotype was seen many times. The chain couples TRBV28 to TRBJ2-7; 9 positions agree with TRBD2. The length of the CDR3 is 15 residues. With V trimmed by 5 bases and J by 4 bases, 9 bases remained unmatched. The germline CDR1 and CDR2 sequences are MDHEN and SYDVKM. CDR3 nucleotides: TGTGCCAGCAGTCCTGCTGCGGGAGGGCTTTACGAGCAGTACTTC. Translation: CASSPAAGGLYEQYF. The variable domain in full, with the rest retrieved from reference TRBV28 and TRBJ2-7, is DVKVTQSSRYLVKRTGEKVFLECVQDMDHENMFWYRQDPGLGLRLIYFSYDVKMKEKGDIPEGYSVSREKKERFSLILESASTNQTSMYLCASSPAAGGLYEQYFGPGTRLTVT.

This clonotype was recorded many times. The chain recombines TRBV20-1 with TRBJ1-2; D unresolved. V was clipped by 6 bases and J by 6 bases, with 20 bases between them. Germline-derived CDR1 and CDR2 are DFQATT and SNEGSKA (reference sequence). CDR3 length: 14 residues. CDR3 bases: TGCAGTGCCGTCCAACATCCCGCTTTCGATGGCTACACCTTC. This encodes CSAVQHPAFDGYTF.

The V and J genes are TRBV5-5 and TRBJ2-5, with D perhaps matching TRBD1 or TRBD2 (5 bases each). The germline CDR1 and CDR2 sequences are SGHKS and YYEKEE (reference sequence). Trimming left V 2 bases short and J 3 bases short, with 14 bases between. The length of the CDR3 is 15 residues. CDR3 region: CASSLQVGAEETQYF. The CDR3 bases are TGTGCCAGCAGCTTACAGGTCGGGGCAGAAGAGACCCAGTACTTC. The variable domain in full, with the rest retrieved from reference TRBV5-5 and TRBJ2-5, is DAGVTQSPTHLIKTRGQQVTLRCSPISGHKSVSWYQQVLGQGPQFIFQYYEKEERGRGNFPDRFSARQFPNYSSELNVNALLLGDSALYLCASSLQVGAEETQYFGPGTRLLVL.

The V call is TRBV7-9, the J call TRBJ2-7, with a possible D match to TRBD1 (5 bases). Trimming pared 1 base from V and 4 bases from J, leaving 14 bases between. This CDR3 has 15 amino acids. Germline values: CDR1 SEHNR, CDR2 FQNEAQ (reference sequence). CDR3 residues: CASSLDPGAGYEQYF. The CDR3 DNA reads as TGTGCCAGCAGCTTAGATCCTGGGGCTGGGTACGAGCAGTACTTC.

This clonotype has just one count. The chain combines TRBV24-1 with TRBJ2-3, with 11 bases identical to TRBD2. Per germline, CDR1 KGHDR and CDR2 SFDVKD. The CDR3 has 17 residues. V was pared by 4 bases and J by 1 base, with 6 bases of the junction left unmatched. The CDR3 here is CATSELETSGGTDTQYF. CDR3 nucleotides: TGTGCCACCAGTGAATTAGAGACTAGCGGGGGCACAGATACGCAGTATTTT.

The chain uses TRBV24-1 and TRBJ2-7, with D perhaps given as TRBD1 or TRBD2 (5 bases each). Germline-derived CDR1 and CDR2 are KGHDR and SFDVKD. Trimming took 9 bases from V and 4 from J, leaving 18 bases between them. The CDR3 covers 14 residues. In DNA form, the CDR3 reads TGTGCCACCCCCCTGAACGGGGACGGGTACGAGCAGTACTTC. It translates to CATPLNGDGYEQYF.

This clonotype occurred once. The CDR3 does not end in the conserved phenylalanine or tryptophan, so this is likely a read error. The limits of the CDR3 on the DNA are not certain, so only TCRdb's listed CDR3 is given. CDR3 region: CASSPLGRDEYV. The chain couples TRBV7-2 to TRBJ2-5; TRBD2, the D gene given by the table, was not confirmed from the DNA. Counting both end residues, the CDR3 totals 12 amino acids. Germline V lookup: CDR1 SGHTA, CDR2 FQGNSA.

The chain carries TRBV9 and TRBJ2-1, with 10 bases that match TRBD2. CDR3 size: 15 residues. V was clipped by 0 bases and J by 12 bases; unmatched bases: 9. CDR1 and CDR2 from the germline V gene are SGDLS and YYNGEE. In DNA, the CDR3 is TGTGCCAGCAGCGTAGCTCGGGCTAGCGGGAGAAGGCAGTTCTTC. Its translation is CASSVARASGRRQFF.

A few counts support this clonotype. The chain employs TRBV4-2 and TRBJ2-3; maybe TRBD2 (6 bases). Germline V gene sequence: CDR1 LGHNA, CDR2 YNFKEQ. The CDR3 totals 17 residues. The germline V and J ends were trimmed by 1 base and 6 bases, with 20 bases remaining between them. The CDR3, as DNA: TGTGCCAGCAGCCAAGTTGTTAGCGGAACGGGGCTGGATACGCAGTATTTT. Translation: CASSQVVSGTGLDTQYF.

Turning to this clonotype: A much larger clone sits a single nucleotide away, making a read error possible. The chain employs TRBV5-4 and TRBJ2-7, with D unclear. Germline-derived CDR1 and CDR2 are SGHNT and YYREEE (reference sequence). CDR3 length: 12 amino acids. CDR3 in amino acids: CASSYDSYGQYF. The CDR3 DNA is TGTGCCAGCAGCTACGACTCTTACGGGCAGTACTTC.

This clonotype was seen only a few times. The genes are TRBV6-5 and TRBJ1-1; no clear D gene. Germline V gene lookup returns CDR1 MNHEY and CDR2 SVGAGI. This CDR3 has 14 amino acids. The germline V and J ends were trimmed by 3 bases and 5 bases, with 13 bases remaining between them. CDR3 protein: CASSYWGKRTEAFF. The DNA of the CDR3 is TGTGCCAGCAGTTATTGGGGAAAAAGGACTGAAGCTTTCTTT.

Notes on this clonotype: A much more abundant neighbour one base away suggests this may be a read error. V gene TRBV5-1 combines with J gene TRBJ2-3; perhaps TRBD2 as D (6 bases). The CDR3 contains 16 residues. Germline-derived CDR1 and CDR2 are SGHRS and YFSETQ. In nucleotides, the CDR3 is TGCGCCAGCACCGGTGGTGGGAAGGGCGGGGCAGATACGCAGTGTTTT. It encodes CASTGGGKGGADTQCF.

This clonotype was counted once. Its ends do not fully match the called genes, so a read error is possible. The chain links TRBV28 to TRBJ1-2, with D uncertain. Germline assignment: CDR1 MDHEN and CDR2 SYDVKM. This CDR3 is 13 amino acids long. CDR3 sequence (DNA): TGTGCCAGCAGCTTTAACGGGAACTATGGCTGCACCTTC. This encodes CASSFNGNYGCTF.

V and J are TRBV12-3 or TRBV12-4 and TRBJ1-5; 7 bases agree with TRBD1. CDR3 length: 14 amino acids. V was pared by 2 bases and J by 8 bases, with 6 bases of the junction left unmatched. For the CDR3, the DNA is TGTGCCAGCAGTTTATCTCAGGGGGTAGAGCCCCAGCATTTT. Protein sequence: CASSLSQGVEPQHF.

This clonotype was counted ten times or more. This chain joins TRBV7-9 and TRBJ2-1; D uncertain. Germline V gives CDR1 SEHNR, CDR2 FQNEAQ (reference sequence). Trimming shortened V by 0 bases and J by 9 bases, and 12 bases separated the two germline ends. The CDR3 totals 14 residues. The CDR3 spells CASSLATQGSEQFF. The CDR3 nucleotides read TGTGCCAGCAGCTTAGCGACCCAAGGATCTGAGCAGTTCTTC.

The chain employs TRBV12-3 or TRBV12-4 and TRBJ2-5; no definite D call. The length of the CDR3 is 13 residues. V dropped 3 bases and J dropped 5 bases, with 10 bases sitting between them. The CDR3 sequence is CASSFWVGETQYF. In nucleotides, the CDR3 is TGTGCCAGCAGTTTTTGGGTAGGGGAGACCCAGTACTTC.

This clonotype was recorded only once. The rearrangement uses TRBV25-1 and TRBJ2-7, with 8 bases lining up with TRBD2. TRBJ2-5 matches the DNA end more closely, so the J call is doubtful. The CDR3 covers 15 residues. Per germline, CDR1 MGHDK and CDR2 SYGVNS. The CDR3 is CASRGAGEAWETQYF. In DNA, the CDR3 is TGTGCCAGCAGGGGAGCGGGAGAGGCATGGGAGACCCAGTACTTC.

Written as DNA, the CDR3 is TGCAGCAGGACTAGCGGGAGGATGGGCTCCTACGAGCAGTACTTC. Translation gives CSRTSGRMGSYEQYF. This chain joins TRBV20-1 and TRBJ2-7; 14 nucleotides agree with TRBD2. The CDR3 extends over 15 amino acids. In germline, CDR1 is DFQATT, CDR2 SNEGSKA (reference sequence).